This T cell receptor beta chain was sequenced in a study of cytotoxic CD8 clonotypes in ibrutinib-treated CLL. Across the study: Among the patients, 10 to 11 presented as relapsed/refractory and roughly 15 as treatment-naive; 17 to 18 showed unmutated IGHV.

Remarks on this clone: The target antigen is unknown.

The targeted sequencing depth was 1 in 200,000 to 1 in 1 million T cells. The data were produced by immunoSEQ multiplex PCR, yet TCRdb's version contains in-frame clones alone and is incomplete. In the table there are about 200,000 clones, around three quarters of which are singletons. Study-level results: Clonality, elevated at ibrutinib response, dropped back toward baseline at progression. Once treatment began, public clonotypes, which were uncommon, contracted or stayed stable.

Germline V gene sequence: CDR1 SGHVS, CDR2 FQNEAQ. J gave up 2 bases and V 5 bases, and 6 bases lay outside the gene matches. This CDR3 region has 14 residues. The chain recombines TRBV7-8 with TRBJ2-7, with 7 bases fitting TRBD1. This TCR came from a human donor with chronic lymphocytic leukemia. Sequencing used PBMCs, obtained after 24 months of ibrutinib treatment. CDR3 amino acids: CASSPGTVTYEQYF. The CDR3 nucleotides read TGTGCCAGCAGCCCCGGGACAGTCACCTACGAGCAGTACTTC.